These 14 T cell receptor beta chains share one sample of origin, sequenced in a study of regulatory T cells in long-lasting Graves disease. The time point was: persistent/refractory GD, antithyroid drugs over 5 years with positive TRAb. Researchers made the TCR library from RNA that was extracted from PBMCs. The authors built TCR beta libraries using iRepertoire HTBI primers and Arm-PCR of CDR3 regions. Via MiXCR, TCRdb re-called the multiplex PCR reads, giving one row per CDR3 protein. The data contain around 460,000 distinct CDR3 sequences, roughly 23% of them seen just once; the ten biggest clones take up over 10%. The sample was peripheral blood mononuclear cells (PBMCs), taken when the disease was refractory, from a patient treated with antithyroid drugs. These receptors originate from a female donor with Graves disease.

In regard to this clonotype: This may stem from a read error, because a much larger clone lies one nucleotide away. The chain couples TRBV11-3 to TRBJ1-2, with D possibly matching TRBD1 (6 bases). Trimming pared 4 bases from V and 4 bases from J, leaving 13 bases between. There are 14 residues in the CDR3. From germline, CDR1 is SGHNT and CDR2 YENEEA. In DNA form, the CDR3 reads TGTGCCAGCAGCTCCCTCGGGGACACCTATGGCTACACCTTC. Its protein product is CASSSLGDTYGYTF.

The V call is TRBV20-1, the J call TRBJ2-7, with 10 bases lining up with TRBD2. Germline V gives CDR1 DFQATT, CDR2 SNEGSKA (reference sequence). The CDR3 sequence is 16 residues long. Trimming took 6 bases from V and 2 from J; bases not matched to a gene: 13. CDR3 in DNA: TGCAGTGCGGTCCCCGGGAGTAGCGGGGGGCCCTACGAGCAGTACTTC. As protein: CSAVPGSSGGPYEQYF.

A word on this clonotype: A much larger clone lies a single base off, so this may be a read error. The V call is TRBV29-1, the J call TRBJ1-2; no reliable D call. Germline V CDR1 and CDR2: SQVTM, ANQGSEA. The CDR3 loop spans 12 amino acids. CDR3 residues: CSVNTVNDGYTF. DNA of the CDR3: TGCAGCGTTAATACGGTTAACGATGGCTACACCTTC.

In this sample, this clonotype turned up many times. The gene calls are TRBV7-2 and TRBJ2-5; D gene uncertain. Germline V gives CDR1 SGHTA, CDR2 FQGNSA. V dropped 0 bases and J dropped 3 bases, with 8 bases sitting between them. CDR3 length equals 14 residues. The CDR3 here is CASSLARWEETQYF. CDR3 DNA sequence: TGTGCCAGCAGCTTAGCGCGGTGGGAAGAGACCCAGTACTTC.

The chain recombines TRBV5-5 with TRBJ2-5; D gene ambiguous. The germline V gene encodes CDR1 SGHKS and CDR2 YYEKEE (reference sequence). The length of the CDR3 is 15 residues. V shed 1 base and J shed 5 bases, with 15 bases lying between them. The CDR3 DNA follows: TGTGCCAGCAGCTTGATGGCAGAACGATGGGAGACCCAGTACTTC. Protein sequence: CASSLMAERWETQYF.

The V gene is TRBV10-3, the J gene TRBJ2-7, with a tentative D call TRBD2 (5 bases). This CDR3 is built from 14 residues. The ends were cut back, 10 bases at V and 2 bases at J, with 18 bases in the middle. The germline gives CDR1 ENHRY, CDR2 SYGVKD. CDR3 region: CATRQGAATYEQYF. CDR3 in DNA: TGTGCCACCCGTCAAGGAGCGGCAACCTACGAGCAGTACTTC.

The rearrangement links TRBV7-8 to TRBJ2-7; D may correspond to TRBD1 or TRBD2 (5 bases each). With 5 bases removed from V and 9 bases from J, the gap between germline ends came to 17 bases. From germline, CDR1 is SGHVS and CDR2 FQNEAQ. This CDR3 has 13 residues. CDR3 region: CASSQWGFDGQYF. The CDR3 DNA follows: TGTGCCAGCAGCCAGTGGGGGTTCGACGGGCAGTACTTC.

This clonotype has more than one count but fewer than ten. CDR3: CASSRYRGTDTQYF. In nucleotides, the CDR3 is TGTGCCAGCAGCCGTTACAGGGGAACAGATACGCAGTATTTT. The genes are TRBV7-8 and TRBJ2-3, with 7 bases matching TRBD1. V shed 5 bases and J 3 bases; nucleotides not matched to a gene: 5. Germline values: CDR1 SGHVS, CDR2 FQNEAQ. This CDR3 region has 14 residues.

This clonotype was detected a few times. V and J are TRBV7-8 and TRBJ1-5; D is ambiguous. The CDR3 is made up of 16 amino acids. Trimming left V 3 bases short and J 0 bases short, with 12 bases between. Germline lookup yields CDR1 SGHVS and CDR2 FQNEAQ. The CDR3 bases are TGTGCCAGCAGCTTGGAAGGGATGTATAGCAATCAGCCCCAGCATTTT. As protein: CASSLEGMYSNQPQHF.

Details on this clonotype: Compared with germline, one end of the junction differs, possibly owing to a read error. V gene TRBV28 combines with J gene TRBJ1-3, with 7 bases aligning to TRBD1. Germline V lookup: CDR1 MDHEN, CDR2 SYDVKM. This CDR3 comprises 16 residues. Written as DNA, the CDR3 is TGTGCCGGCAGTTTGGACAGGATATCTTGGGGAAACACCATATATTTT. It is translated as CAGSLDRISWGNTIYF.

The chain carries TRBV6-2 or TRBV6-3 and TRBJ1-5; D remains unclear. Germline-derived CDR1 and CDR2 are MNHEY and SVGEGT. V lost 7 bases and J 5 bases, leaving 21 bases between the germline ends. The CDR3 is 16 amino acids. The CDR3 nucleotides read TGTGCCAGCACCACCCTGTATTCGGTGAATGATCAGCCCCAGCATTTT. Protein product: CASTTLYSVNDQPQHF.

The chain links TRBV7-9 to TRBJ2-2; 7 bases are shared with TRBD1. The length of the CDR3 is 14 residues. J was trimmed by 9 bases and V by 0 bases; bases with no gene match: 4. Per germline, CDR1 SEHNR and CDR2 FQNEAQ (reference sequence). CDR3 amino acids: CASSLATGTRELFF. CDR3 in DNA: TGTGCCAGCAGCTTAGCGACAGGGACCAGGGAGCTGTTTTTT.

The table lists this clonotype with many counts. The chain carries TRBV2 and TRBJ1-4; D remains ambiguous. Per the germline V gene, CDR1 is SNHLY and CDR2 is FYNNEI. The germline V and J ends were trimmed by 6 bases and 3 bases, with 11 bases remaining between them. This CDR3 region has 14 residues. The CDR3 DNA is TGTGCCAGCAGGGCAGGCCACTCTAATGAAAAACTGTTTTTT. It codes for CASRAGHSNEKLFF.

This clonotype was observed many times. The V gene is TRBV7-2, the J gene TRBJ2-7; no definite D call. There are 16 residues in the CDR3. Germline CDR1 reads SGHTA; CDR2 reads FQGNSA. Deletions cut 3 bases from V and 2 bases from J, with 17 bases between. CDR3 DNA sequence: TGTGCCAGCAGCTTGGTAGGACGGCAGTCCGCCTACGAGCAGTACTTC. As protein: CASSLVGRQSAYEQYF.